This T cell receptor beta chain was documented in a study of T cell responses to AZD1222 COVID-19 vaccine. Sequenced by immunoSEQ multiplex PCR; TCRdb stores in-frame clones only, minus some. Of some 120,000 clones listed, about 90% are singletons. The CDR3 covers 15 residues. The junction had 9 bases not matched to a gene; V was cut back by 4 bases and J by 5 bases. Germline loops: CDR1 SGHNT, CDR2 YYREEE (reference sequence). The receptor was isolated from an adult in good health. The sequencing used peripheral blood, collected on day 0 of AZD1222 vaccination. This sequence joins TRBV5-4 and TRBJ2-3; TRBD2 aligns across 8 bases. The DNA of the CDR3 is TGTGCCAGCAGCATCCGGGGGGGCCAGATAGATACGCAGTATTTT. Its translation is CASSIRGGQIDTQYF.